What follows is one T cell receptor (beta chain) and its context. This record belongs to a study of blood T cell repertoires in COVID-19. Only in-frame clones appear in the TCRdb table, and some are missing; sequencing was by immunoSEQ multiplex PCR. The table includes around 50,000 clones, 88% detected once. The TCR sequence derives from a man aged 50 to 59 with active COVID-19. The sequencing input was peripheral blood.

CDR3 DNA: TGTGCCAGCTCACCTAGAGGGACAGGGGGTGAAAAACTGTTTTTT. Its translation is CASSPRGTGGEKLFF. The V call is TRBV18, the J call TRBJ1-4; 11 nucleotides match TRBD1. V lost 3 bases and J lost 7; bases outside the gene matches: 4. The CDR3 is 15 residues long. The germline V gene encodes CDR1 KGHSH and CDR2 LQKENI.